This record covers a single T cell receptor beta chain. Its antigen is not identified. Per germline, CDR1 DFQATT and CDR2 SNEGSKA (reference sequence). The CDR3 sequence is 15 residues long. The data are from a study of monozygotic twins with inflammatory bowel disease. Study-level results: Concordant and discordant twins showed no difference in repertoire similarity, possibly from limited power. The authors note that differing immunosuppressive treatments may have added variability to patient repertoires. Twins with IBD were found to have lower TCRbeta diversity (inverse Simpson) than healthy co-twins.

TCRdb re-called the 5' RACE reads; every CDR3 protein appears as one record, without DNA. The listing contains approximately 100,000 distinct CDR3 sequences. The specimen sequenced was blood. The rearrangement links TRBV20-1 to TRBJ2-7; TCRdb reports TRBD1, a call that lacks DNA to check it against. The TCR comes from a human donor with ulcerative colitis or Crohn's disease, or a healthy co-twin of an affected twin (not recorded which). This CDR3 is CSASGTQGGSYEQYF.